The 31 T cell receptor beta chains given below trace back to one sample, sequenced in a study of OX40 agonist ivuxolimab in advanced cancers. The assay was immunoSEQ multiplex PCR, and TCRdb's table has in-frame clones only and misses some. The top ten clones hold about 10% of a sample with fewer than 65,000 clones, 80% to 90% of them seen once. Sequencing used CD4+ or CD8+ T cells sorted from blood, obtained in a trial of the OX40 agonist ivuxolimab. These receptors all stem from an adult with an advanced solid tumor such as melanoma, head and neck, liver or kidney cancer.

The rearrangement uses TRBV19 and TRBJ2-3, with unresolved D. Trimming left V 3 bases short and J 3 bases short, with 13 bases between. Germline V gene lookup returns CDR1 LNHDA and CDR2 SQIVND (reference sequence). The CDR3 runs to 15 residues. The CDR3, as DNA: TGTGCCAGTAGTATCGGCCCCGATGGGACAGATACGCAGTATTTT. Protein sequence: CASSIGPDGTDTQYF.

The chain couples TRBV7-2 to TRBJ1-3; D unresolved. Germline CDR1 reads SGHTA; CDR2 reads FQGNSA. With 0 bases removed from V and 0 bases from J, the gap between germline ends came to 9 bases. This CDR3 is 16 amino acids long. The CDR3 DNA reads TGTGCCAGCAGCTTAGCGCGAGGGAGCTCTGGAAACACCATATATTTT. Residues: CASSLARGSSGNTIYF.

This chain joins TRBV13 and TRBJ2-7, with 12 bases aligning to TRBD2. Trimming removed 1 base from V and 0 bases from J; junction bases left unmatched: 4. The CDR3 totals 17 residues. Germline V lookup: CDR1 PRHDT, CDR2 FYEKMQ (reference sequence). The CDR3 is CASSLEGLAGLSYEQYF. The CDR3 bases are TGTGCCAGCAGCTTAGAGGGACTAGCGGGCCTCTCCTACGAGCAGTACTTC.

CDR3 region: CASSQDRTVNTEAFF. The CDR3 bases are TGCGCCAGCAGCCAAGATAGGACAGTGAACACTGAAGCTTTCTTT. This chain links TRBV4-1 with TRBJ1-1; TRBD1 might be the D (6 bases). Trimming left V 0 bases short and J 0 bases short, with 8 bases between. The CDR3 sequence is 15 residues long. Looked up from germline, CDR1 is MGHRA and CDR2 is YSYEKL.

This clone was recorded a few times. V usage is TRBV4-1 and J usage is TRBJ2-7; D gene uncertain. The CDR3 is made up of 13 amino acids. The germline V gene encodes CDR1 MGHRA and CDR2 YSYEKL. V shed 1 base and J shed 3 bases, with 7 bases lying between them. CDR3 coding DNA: TGCGCCAGCAGCCAAGGGTATGACTACGAGCAGTACTTC. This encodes CASSQGYDYEQYF.

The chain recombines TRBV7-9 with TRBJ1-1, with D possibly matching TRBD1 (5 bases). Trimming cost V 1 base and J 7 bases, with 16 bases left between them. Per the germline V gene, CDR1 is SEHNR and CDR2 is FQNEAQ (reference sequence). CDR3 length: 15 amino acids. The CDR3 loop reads CASSLEGLVYSEAFF. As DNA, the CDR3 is TGTGCCAGCAGCTTAGAGGGGTTGGTATACAGTGAAGCTTTCTTT. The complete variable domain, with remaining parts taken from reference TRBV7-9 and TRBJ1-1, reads DTGVSQNPRHKITKRGQNVTFRCDPISEHNRLYWYRQTLGQGPEFLTYFQNEAQLEKSRLLSDRFSAERPKGSFSTLEIQRTEQGDSAMYLCASSLEGLVYSEAFFGQGTRLTVV.

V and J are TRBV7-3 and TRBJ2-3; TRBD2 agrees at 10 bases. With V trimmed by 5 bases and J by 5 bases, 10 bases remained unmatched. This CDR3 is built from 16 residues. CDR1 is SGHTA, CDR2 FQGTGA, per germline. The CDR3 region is CASSEGTSGAGDTQYF. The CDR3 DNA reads TGTGCCAGCAGCGAAGGAACTAGCGGGGCTGGAGATACGCAGTATTTT.

This chain's CDR3 is CASSEARETQYF. CDR3 in DNA: TGTGCCAGCAGTGAAGCAAGAGAGACCCAGTACTTC. This rearrangement joins TRBV2 to TRBJ2-5; D gene uncertain. Per the germline V gene, CDR1 is SNHLY and CDR2 is FYNNEI. The CDR3 has 12 amino acids. Deletions cut 0 bases from V and 4 bases from J, with 3 bases between.

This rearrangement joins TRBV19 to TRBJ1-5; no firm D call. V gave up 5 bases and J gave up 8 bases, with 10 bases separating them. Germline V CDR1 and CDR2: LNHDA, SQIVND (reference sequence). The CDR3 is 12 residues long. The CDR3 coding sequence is TGTGCCAGTAGTTCAACTATGGAGCCCCAGCATTTT. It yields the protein CASSSTMEPQHF.

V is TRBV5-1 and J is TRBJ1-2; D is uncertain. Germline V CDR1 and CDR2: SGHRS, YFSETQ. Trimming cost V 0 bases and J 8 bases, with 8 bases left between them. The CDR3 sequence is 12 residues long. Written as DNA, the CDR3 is TGCGCCAGCAGCTTGGCAGATACCGGCTACACCTTC. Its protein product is CASSLADTGYTF.

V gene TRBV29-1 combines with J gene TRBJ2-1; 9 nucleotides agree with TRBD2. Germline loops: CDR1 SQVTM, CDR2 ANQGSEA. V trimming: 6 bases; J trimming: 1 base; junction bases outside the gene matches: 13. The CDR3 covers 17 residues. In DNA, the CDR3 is TGCAGCGTCATAACGTTTAGCGGGGGAAGATCCTACAATGAGCAGTTCTTC. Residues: CSVITFSGGRSYNEQFF.

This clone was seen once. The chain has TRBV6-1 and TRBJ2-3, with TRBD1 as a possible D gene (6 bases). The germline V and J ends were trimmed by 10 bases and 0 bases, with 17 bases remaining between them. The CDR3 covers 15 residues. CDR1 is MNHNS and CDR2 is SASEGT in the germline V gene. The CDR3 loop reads CAIADRQTSTDTQYF. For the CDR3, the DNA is TGTGCCATTGCGGACAGACAGACTAGCACAGATACGCAGTATTTT.

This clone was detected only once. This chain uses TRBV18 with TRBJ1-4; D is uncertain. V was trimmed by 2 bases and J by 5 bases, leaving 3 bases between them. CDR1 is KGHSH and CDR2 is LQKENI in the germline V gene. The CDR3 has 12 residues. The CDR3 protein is CASSPYNEKLFF. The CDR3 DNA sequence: TGTGCCAGCTCACCATACAATGAAAAACTGTTTTTT.

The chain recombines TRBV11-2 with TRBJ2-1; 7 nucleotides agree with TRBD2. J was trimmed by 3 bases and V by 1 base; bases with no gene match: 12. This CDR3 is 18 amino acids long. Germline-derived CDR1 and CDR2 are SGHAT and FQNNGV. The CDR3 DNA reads TGTGCCAGCAGCTTAGTGGGAGGGGCAGCCTCCTACTACAATGAGCAGTTCTTC. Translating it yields CASSLVGGAASYYNEQFF.

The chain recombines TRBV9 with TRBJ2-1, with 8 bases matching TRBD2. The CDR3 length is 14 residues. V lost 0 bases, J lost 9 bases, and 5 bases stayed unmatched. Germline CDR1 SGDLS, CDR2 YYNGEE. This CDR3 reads CASSVAGGQGEQFF. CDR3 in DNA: TGTGCCAGCAGCGTAGCGGGAGGGCAGGGTGAGCAGTTCTTC.

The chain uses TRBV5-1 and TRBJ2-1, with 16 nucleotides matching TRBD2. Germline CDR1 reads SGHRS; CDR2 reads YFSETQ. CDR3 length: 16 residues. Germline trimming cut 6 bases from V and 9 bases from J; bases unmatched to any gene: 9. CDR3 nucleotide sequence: TGCGCCAGCACAAAAGGGGGACTAGCGGGAGGGCGTGAGCAGTTCTTC. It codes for CASTKGGLAGGREQFF.

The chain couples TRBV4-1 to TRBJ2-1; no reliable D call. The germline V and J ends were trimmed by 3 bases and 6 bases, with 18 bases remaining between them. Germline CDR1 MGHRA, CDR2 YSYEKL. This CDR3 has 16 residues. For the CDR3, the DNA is TGCGCCAGCAGCCAGAAGGGCCAAGCCAAAGGCAATGAGCAGTTCTTC. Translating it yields CASSQKGQAKGNEQFF.

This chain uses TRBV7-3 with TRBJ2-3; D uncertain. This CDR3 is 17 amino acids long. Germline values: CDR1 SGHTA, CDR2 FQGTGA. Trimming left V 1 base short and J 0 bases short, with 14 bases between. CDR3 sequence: CASSLMGSGVSTDTQYF. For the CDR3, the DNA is TGTGCCAGCAGCTTAATGGGTTCTGGAGTAAGCACAGATACGCAGTATTTT. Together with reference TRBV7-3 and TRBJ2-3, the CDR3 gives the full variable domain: GAGVSQTPSNKVTEKGKYVELRCDPISGHTALYWYRQSLGQGPEFLIYFQGTGAADDSGLPNDRFFAVRPEGSVSTLKIQRTERGDSAVYLCASSLMGSGVSTDTQYFGPGTRLTVL.

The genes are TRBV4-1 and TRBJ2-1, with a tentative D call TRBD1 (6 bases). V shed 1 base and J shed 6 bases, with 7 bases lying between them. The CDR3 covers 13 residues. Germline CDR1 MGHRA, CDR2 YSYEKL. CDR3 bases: TGCGCCAGCAGCCAAGCCAGGGGCAATGAGCAGTTCTTC. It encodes CASSQARGNEQFF.

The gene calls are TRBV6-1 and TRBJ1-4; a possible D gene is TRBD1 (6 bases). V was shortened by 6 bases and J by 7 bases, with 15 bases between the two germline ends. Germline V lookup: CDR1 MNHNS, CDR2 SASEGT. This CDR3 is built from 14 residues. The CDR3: CASSGTGSPEKLFF. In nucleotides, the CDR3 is TGTGCCAGCAGCGGTACAGGGTCCCCTGAAAAACTGTTTTTT.

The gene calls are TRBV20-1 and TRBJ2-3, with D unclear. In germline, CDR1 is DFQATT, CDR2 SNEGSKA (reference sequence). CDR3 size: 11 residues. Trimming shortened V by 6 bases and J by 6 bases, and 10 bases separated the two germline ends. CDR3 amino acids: CSALRIDTQYF. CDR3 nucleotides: TGCAGTGCGTTACGAATTGATACGCAGTATTTT.

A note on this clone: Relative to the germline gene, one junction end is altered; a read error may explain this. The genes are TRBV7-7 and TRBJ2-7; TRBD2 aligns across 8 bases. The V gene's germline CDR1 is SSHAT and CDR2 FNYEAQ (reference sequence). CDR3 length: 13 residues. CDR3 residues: CASSLQLAAEQYF. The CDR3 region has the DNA TGTGCTAGCAGCTTACAACTAGCGGCGGAGCAGTACTTC.

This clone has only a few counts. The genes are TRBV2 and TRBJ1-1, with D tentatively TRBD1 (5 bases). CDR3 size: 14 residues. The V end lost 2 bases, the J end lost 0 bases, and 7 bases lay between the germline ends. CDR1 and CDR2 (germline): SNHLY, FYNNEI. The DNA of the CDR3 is TGTGCCAGCAGTGAAAGGGGCATGAACACTGAAGCTTTCTTT. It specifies CASSERGMNTEAFF.

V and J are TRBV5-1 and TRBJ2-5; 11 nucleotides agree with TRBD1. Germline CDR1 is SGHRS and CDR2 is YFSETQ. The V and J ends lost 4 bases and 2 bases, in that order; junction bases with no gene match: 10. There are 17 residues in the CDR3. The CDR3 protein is CASSPGQGEVGQETQYF. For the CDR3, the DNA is TGCGCCAGCAGCCCGGGACAGGGGGAGGTCGGGCAAGAGACCCAGTACTTC. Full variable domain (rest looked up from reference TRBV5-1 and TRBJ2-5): KAGVTQTPRYLIKTRGQQVTLSCSPISGHRSVSWYQQTPGQGLQFLFEYFSETQRNKGNFPGRFSGRQFSNSRSEMNVSTLELGDSALYLCASSPGQGEVGQETQYFGPGTRLLVL.

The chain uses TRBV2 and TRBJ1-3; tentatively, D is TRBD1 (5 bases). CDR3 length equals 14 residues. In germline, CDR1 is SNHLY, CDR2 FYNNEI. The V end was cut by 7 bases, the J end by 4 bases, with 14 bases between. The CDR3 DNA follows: TGTGCCAGCACTTGGGCAGGGTCCGGAAACACCATATATTTT. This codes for CASTWAGSGNTIYF.

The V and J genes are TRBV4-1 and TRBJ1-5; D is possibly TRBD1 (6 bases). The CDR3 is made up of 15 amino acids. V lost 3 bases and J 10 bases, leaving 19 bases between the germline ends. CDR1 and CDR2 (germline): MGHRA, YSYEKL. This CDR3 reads CASSQFGAGDPPQHF. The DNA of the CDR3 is TGCGCCAGCAGCCAGTTCGGAGCAGGGGATCCCCCCCAGCATTTT.

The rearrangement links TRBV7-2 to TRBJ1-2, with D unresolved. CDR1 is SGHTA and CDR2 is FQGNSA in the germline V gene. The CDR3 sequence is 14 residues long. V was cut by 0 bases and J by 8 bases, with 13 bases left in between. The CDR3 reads CASSLALSRSGYTF. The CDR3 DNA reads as TGTGCCAGCAGCTTAGCGCTTTCAAGGTCCGGCTACACCTTC.

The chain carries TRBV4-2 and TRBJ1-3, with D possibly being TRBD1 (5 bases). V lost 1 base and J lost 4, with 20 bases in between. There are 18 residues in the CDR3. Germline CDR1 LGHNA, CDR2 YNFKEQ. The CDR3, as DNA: TGTGCCAGCAGCCAAGTGGGACGGGAAGAGTGGTCCGGAAACACCATATATTTT. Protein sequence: CASSQVGREEWSGNTIYF.

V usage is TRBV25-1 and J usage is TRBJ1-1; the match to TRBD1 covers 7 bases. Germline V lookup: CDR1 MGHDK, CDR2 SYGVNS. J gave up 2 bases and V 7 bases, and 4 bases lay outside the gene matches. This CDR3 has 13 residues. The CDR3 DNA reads TGTGCCAGCATTGGGACAGCCAACACTGAAGCTTTCTTT. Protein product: CASIGTANTEAFF. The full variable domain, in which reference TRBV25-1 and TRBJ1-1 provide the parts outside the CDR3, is EADIYQTPRYLVIGTGKKITLECSQTMGHDKMYWYQQDPGMELHLIHYSYGVNSTEKGDLSSESTVSRIRTEHFPLTLESARPSHTSQYLCASIGTANTEAFFGQGTRLTVV.

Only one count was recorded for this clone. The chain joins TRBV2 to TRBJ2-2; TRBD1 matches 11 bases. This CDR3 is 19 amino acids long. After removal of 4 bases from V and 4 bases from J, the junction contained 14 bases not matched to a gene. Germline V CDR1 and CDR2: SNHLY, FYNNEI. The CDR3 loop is CASSGGQGVWGRPTGELFF. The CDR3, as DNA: TGTGCCAGCAGTGGGGGACAGGGGGTTTGGGGCCGCCCCACCGGGGAGCTGTTTTTT.

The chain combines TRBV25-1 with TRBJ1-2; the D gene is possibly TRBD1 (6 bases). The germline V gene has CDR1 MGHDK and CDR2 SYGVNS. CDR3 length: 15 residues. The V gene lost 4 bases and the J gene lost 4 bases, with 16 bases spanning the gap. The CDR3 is CASSARTARGYGYTF. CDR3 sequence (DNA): TGTGCCAGCAGTGCCCGGACAGCCCGGGGCTATGGCTACACCTTC.